This T cell receptor (beta chain) was documented in a study of human T cells and chemical hapten exposure. V gave up 1 base and J gave up 5 bases; unmatched junction bases: 5. The germline V gene encodes CDR1 LNHDA and CDR2 SQIVND (reference sequence). The CDR3 is made up of 16 amino acids. Time point defined: patch test 2, 6 weeks after DPC sensitization. Noted treatment: therapeutic diphenylcyclopropenone sensitization with weekly scalp DPC. MiXCR was run by TCRdb on the RACE reads, yielding one entry per CDR3 protein. The data contain tens of thousands of distinct CDR3 sequences, approximately 10% of them singletons.

The chain carries TRBV19 and TRBJ2-7, with 13 bases that match TRBD2. The receptor's source is a man aged 25-45 years with alopecia areata. Some clones in this sample may be carry-over from other donors' samples. The starting material was whole blood, obtained in connection with sensitization to the hapten diphenylcyclopropenone (DPC). The CDR3 bases are TGTGCCAGTAGTATAGGGGGACTAGCGGGAAGAAACGAGCAGTACTTC. Translated, it gives CASSIGGLAGRNEQYF.